Given below is one T cell receptor (beta chain) in context. The antigen is not known. The sample is drawn from a study of T-cell reconstitution after alpha-beta-depleted transplantation in children. Study conclusions and caveats: Once a year had passed after transplant, T-cell counts and diversity came mostly from newly produced T cells.

Library preparation (for TCRbeta) was performed with unique molecular identifiers. Each CDR3 protein is one row after TCRdb ran MiXCR on the PCR reads. The sample lists a few hundred thousand distinct CDR3 sequences, 43% occurring once. CDR3 size: 17 residues. CDR1 is MDHEN and CDR2 is SYDVKM in the germline V gene. Germline trimming cut 3 bases from V and 2 bases from J; bases unmatched to any gene: 7. Material: PBMCs, obtained before TCRalphabeta/CD19-depleted stem cell transplant. The sequence derives from a girl aged 2-10 years with aplastic anemia, due to receive a stem cell transplant. The chain combines TRBV28 with TRBJ2-5, with 12 positions matching TRBD2. The CDR3 spells CASSFSLAGGGQETQYF. DNA of the CDR3: TGTGCCAGCAGTTTTTCACTAGCGGGAGGAGGGCAAGAGACCCAGTACTTC.